Presented here are 14 T cell receptor beta chains from one specimen sequenced in a study of regulatory T cells in long-lasting Graves disease. Documented time point: persistent/refractory GD, antithyroid drugs over 5 years with positive TRAb. With RNA extracted from PBMCs as input, the TCR library was made. Assembly of TCR beta libraries relied on iRepertoire HTBI primers together with Arm-PCR of CDR3 regions. TCRdb re-called the multiplex PCR reads through MiXCR, storing one row per CDR3 protein. The sample lists some 450,000 distinct CDR3 sequences, around a quarter seen once, with roughly a quarter in the top ten. The sample in question was peripheral blood mononuclear cells (PBMCs), obtained when the disease was refractory, from a patient treated with antithyroid drugs. Receptors were obtained from a female donor with Graves disease.

This chain's CDR3 is CASSSRGGSTVGELFF. For the CDR3, the DNA is TGTGCCAGCAGCTCTCGTGGCGGGAGTACAGTCGGGGAGCTGTTTTTT. The chain uses TRBV7-2 and TRBJ2-2; 7 nucleotides agree with TRBD2. The trim removed 4 bases at V and 7 bases at J, leaving 12 bases unmatched. This CDR3 spans 16 amino acids. Germline assignment: CDR1 SGHTA and CDR2 FQGNSA. The variable domain in full, completed from reference TRBV7-2 and TRBJ2-2, reads GAGVSQSPSNKVTEKGKDVELRCDPISGHTALYWYRQSLGQGLEFLIYFQGNSAPDKSGLPSDRFSAERTGGSVSTLTIQRTQQEDSAVYLCASSSRGGSTVGELFFGEGSRLTVL.

This clonotype occurred many times. The chain carries TRBV6-5 and TRBJ1-5; D is possibly TRBD1 (5 bases). The length of the CDR3 is 14 residues. V was shortened by 2 bases and J by 2 bases, with 7 bases between the two germline ends. CDR1 and CDR2 from the germline V gene are MNHEY and SVGAGI. The CDR3 DNA reads as TGTGCCAGCAGTTACGACAGTCGCAATCAGCCCCAGCATTTT. This translates into CASSYDSRNQPQHF.

This clonotype has a count of ten or more. This chain links TRBV6-1 with TRBJ1-5, with no clear D. Germline values: CDR1 MNHNS, CDR2 SASEGT. The CDR3 is 15 amino acids. V was clipped by 4 bases and J by 0 bases, with 10 bases between them. The CDR3 reads CASSALQYSNQPQHF. In nucleotides, the CDR3 is TGTGCCAGCAGTGCTTTACAGTATAGCAATCAGCCCCAGCATTTT.

The J gene is TRBJ2-1, the V gene TRBV28; D tentatively fits TRBD1 or TRBD2 (5 bases each). Trimming pared 8 bases from V and 3 bases from J, leaving 17 bases between. The germline V gene encodes CDR1 MDHEN and CDR2 SYDVKM. The CDR3 is 15 amino acids. CDR3 sequence: CASGTVEGNYNEQFF. As DNA, the CDR3 is TGTGCCAGCGGGACGGTCGAGGGAAACTACAATGAGCAGTTCTTC. Variable domain in full (rest from reference TRBV28 and TRBJ2-1): DVKVTQSSRYLVKRTGEKVFLECVQDMDHENMFWYRQDPGLGLRLIYFSYDVKMKEKGDIPEGYSVSREKKERFSLILESASTNQTSMYLCASGTVEGNYNEQFFGPGTRLTVL.

Regarding this clonotype: A read error may be the cause here, since a much bigger clone is one base away. The V gene is TRBV28, the J gene TRBJ2-7, with 11 bases aligning to TRBD2. This CDR3 has 18 residues. Looked up from germline, CDR1 is MDHEN and CDR2 is SYDVKM. The CDR3 reads CASRMIRLAGNKIGERYF. The CDR3 coding sequence is TGTGCCAGCAGGATGATAAGACTAGCGGGAAATAAGATCGGCGAGCGGTACTTC.

The chain links TRBV2 to TRBJ2-7; 10 positions match TRBD1. The V and J ends lost 6 bases and 5 bases, in that order; junction bases with no gene match: 10. The CDR3 runs to 15 residues. In germline, CDR1 is SNHLY, CDR2 FYNNEI. The CDR3 region is CASREIRDRGHEQYF. The CDR3, as DNA: TGTGCCAGCAGGGAAATCCGGGACAGGGGCCACGAGCAGTACTTC. The entire variable domain, with the rest obtained from reference TRBV2 and TRBJ2-7, is as follows: EPEVTQTPSHQVTQMGQEVILRCVPISNHLYFYWYRQILGQKVEFLVSFYNNEISEKSEIFDDQFSVERPDGSNFTLKIRSTKLEDSAMYFCASREIRDRGHEQYFGPGTRLTVT.

The chain uses TRBV30 and TRBJ2-2, with no clear D. Germline lookup yields CDR1 GTSNPN and CDR2 SVGIG (reference sequence). The CDR3 runs 12 residues. V was cut by 3 bases and J by 6 bases, with 8 bases left in between. CDR3 nucleotide sequence: TGTGCCTGGAGCTTAGGAGCCGGGGAGCTGTTTTTT. Translated, it gives CAWSLGAGELFF.

This chain connects TRBV6-1 to TRBJ1-3; D gene ambiguous. CDR1 is MNHNS, CDR2 SASEGT, per germline. Trimming cost V 6 bases and J 4 bases, with 10 bases left between them. The CDR3 spans 13 residues. The CDR3, as DNA: TGTGCCAGCAGACCCGACGGAGGAAACACCATATATTTT. Translation gives CASRPDGGNTIYF.

This clonotype occurred many times. The V call is TRBV3-1, the J call TRBJ1-2, with D possibly matching TRBD1 (6 bases). This CDR3 comprises 13 residues. CDR1 LGHDT and CDR2 YNNKEL come from the germline V gene (reference sequence). The V end lost 4 bases, the J end lost 8 bases, and 14 bases lay between the germline ends. CDR3: CASSRPTGGGYTF. The CDR3 DNA follows: TGTGCCAGCAGCCGCCCGACAGGCGGAGGCTACACCTTC.

This clonotype was detected a few times. This rearrangement joins TRBV9 to TRBJ1-1; 9 bases are a match to TRBD1. Germline CDR1 reads SGDLS; CDR2 reads YYNGEE. The CDR3 length is 15 residues. Losses at the gene ends were 0 bases for V and 4 bases for J; bases not matched to a gene: 4. The CDR3 coding sequence is TGTGCCAGCAGCGTAGCCGACAGGGGGTTCACTGAAGCTTTCTTT. This sequence encodes CASSVADRGFTEAFF.

The sample holds a few counts of this clonotype. The rearrangement uses TRBV5-1 and TRBJ1-1, with D possibly being TRBD1 (6 bases). Trimming took 6 bases from V and 2 from J, leaving 14 bases between them. This CDR3 spans 14 amino acids. Germline CDR1 and CDR2: SGHRS and YFSETQ. CDR3 sequence reads: CASTPGQINTEAFF. CDR3 DNA: TGCGCCAGCACCCCAGGACAGATTAACACTGAAGCTTTCTTT.

This clonotype was seen only a few times. J is TRBJ1-2 and V is TRBV3-1, with no clear D. The CDR3 loop spans 13 amino acids. V gave up 1 base and J gave up 13 bases, with 16 bases separating them. Looked up from germline, CDR1 is LGHDT and CDR2 is YNNKEL (reference sequence). The CDR3 region has the DNA TGTGCCAGCAGCCAAGGTTTCGGTCAGGATGGCACCTTC. Protein sequence: CASSQGFGQDGTF. The whole variable domain, remainder taken from reference TRBV3-1 and TRBJ1-2, is DTAVSQTPKYLVTQMGNDKSIKCEQNLGHDTMYWYKQDSKKFLKIMFSYNNKELIINETVPNRFSPKSPDKAHLNLHINSLELGDSAVYFCASSQGFGQDGTFGSGTRLTVV.

This clonotype was recorded at least ten times. The chain combines TRBV2 with TRBJ1-6; D uncertain. The V gene's germline CDR1 is SNHLY and CDR2 FYNNEI. Trimming cost V 1 base and J 7 bases, with 17 bases left between them. The CDR3 consists of 17 residues. Here the CDR3 DNA reads TGTGCCAGCAGTGAAGTTGGGCCAGTTGAGGCAAATTCACCCCTCCACTTT. Translated, it gives CASSEVGPVEANSPLHF.

The CDR3 DNA follows: TGTGCCAGCGAGGGGTGGGGGGAGACCCAGTACTTC. Its translation is CASEGWGETQYF. The chain uses TRBV6-1 and TRBJ2-5; D assignment may be TRBD1 or TRBD2 (5 bases each). This CDR3 contains 12 residues. Trimming took 8 bases from V and 5 from J, leaving 12 bases between them. CDR1 is MNHNS and CDR2 is SASEGT in the germline V gene.